One sample yielded the 14 T cell receptor beta chains listed below, sequenced in a study of PD-L1 blockade in urothelial cancer (dated by TCRdb to the late 2010s). Library creation used the immunoSEQ multiplex PCR assay. Entries here come from immuneACCESS through TCRdb and include only in-frame sequences with V and J called. Some clones fail to appear in such tables; in the studies checked, an unresolved V gene covers under half of the shortfall, and the cause of the remainder is unknown. The sample data list more than 40,000 clones, and 85% to 90% of these were observed just once. The ten largest clones capture roughly 15% of the sample. Sequencing was performed on PBMCs, taken around atezolizumab (anti-PD-L1) treatment. These receptors originate from a woman aged 55-69 years with urothelial cancer.

The V gene is TRBV4-1, the J gene TRBJ2-1; 11 bases align to TRBD2. The CDR3 runs to 17 residues. From germline, CDR1 is MGHRA and CDR2 YSYEKL. Trimming cost V 0 bases and J 6 bases; bases outside gene matches: 7. The CDR3 coding sequence is TGCGCCAGCAGCCAAGATATTAAGACTAGCGGGATCAATGAGCAGTTCTTC. This encodes CASSQDIKTSGINEQFF.

The gene calls are TRBV13 and TRBJ2-2; D remains ambiguous. Deletions cut 2 bases from V and 5 bases from J, with 15 bases between. CDR1 PRHDT and CDR2 FYEKMQ come from the germline V gene (reference sequence). CDR3 length: 16 residues. CDR3 residues: CASSLTPNEWTGELFF. The CDR3 DNA follows: TGTGCCAGCAGCTTAACTCCAAATGAGTGGACCGGGGAGCTGTTTTTT. The entire variable domain, with the rest obtained from reference TRBV13 and TRBJ2-2, is as follows: AAGVIQSPRHLIKEKRETATLKCYPIPRHDTVYWYQQGPGQDPQFLISFYEKMQSDKGSIPDRFSAQQFSDYHSELNMSSLELGDSALYFCASSLTPNEWTGELFFGEGSRLTVL.

This chain joins TRBV9 and TRBJ2-7; D remains ambiguous. V was clipped by 0 bases and J by 0 bases, with 7 bases between them. Germline V gene sequence: CDR1 SGDLS, CDR2 YYNGEE. This CDR3 has 14 amino acids. The CDR3 DNA sequence: TGTGCCAGCAGCGTAGGAGGAAACTCCTACGAGCAGTACTTC. Residues: CASSVGGNSYEQYF.

The CDR3 nucleotides read TGTGCCAGCAGCTTGGCAGGGGAGGGTGAAAAACTGTTTTTT. Its protein is CASSLAGEGEKLFF. The V and J genes are TRBV5-6 and TRBJ1-4; tentatively, D is TRBD1 (6 bases). The CDR3 is 14 amino acids. The V gene lost 0 bases and the J gene lost 7 bases, with 10 bases spanning the gap. Germline CDR1 SGHDT, CDR2 YYEEEE. The whole variable domain, filled in from reference TRBV5-6 and TRBJ1-4, reads DAGVTQSPTHLIKTRGQQVTLRCSPKSGHDTVSWYQQALGQGPQFIFQYYEEEERQRGNFPDRFSGHQFPNYSSELNVNALLLGDSALYLCASSLAGEGEKLFFGSGTQLSVL.

This chain connects TRBV19 to TRBJ1-4; no clear D gene. This CDR3 has 12 amino acids. Germline CDR1 is LNHDA and CDR2 is SQIVND (reference sequence). Deletions cut 3 bases from V and 6 bases from J, with 5 bases between. CDR3 nucleotides: TGTGCCAGTAGTATGCAGGATGAAAAACTGTTTTTT. Its protein product is CASSMQDEKLFF.

V gene TRBV9 combines with J gene TRBJ1-3, with D possibly matching TRBD1 (6 bases). Germline loops: CDR1 SGDLS, CDR2 YYNGEE. Trimming shortened V by 4 bases and J by 4 bases, and 18 bases separated the two germline ends. The CDR3 contains 16 residues. CDR3 sequence: CASSSHTTGPGNTIYF. CDR3 coding DNA: TGTGCCAGCAGCTCCCATACCACAGGGCCCGGAAACACCATATATTTT.

This chain uses TRBV11-2 with TRBJ2-5; TRBD1 aligns across 7 bases. Trimming took 7 bases from V and 8 from J; bases not matched to a gene: 7. This CDR3 is 12 amino acids long. In germline, CDR1 is SGHAT, CDR2 FQNNGV. CDR3 region: CASTLQGPTQYF. The CDR3, as DNA: TGTGCCAGCACCCTACAGGGGCCCACCCAGTACTTC.

The chain combines TRBV11-2 with TRBJ2-5; 7 bases align to TRBD1. Per the germline V gene, CDR1 is SGHAT and CDR2 is FQNNGV. This CDR3 has 15 amino acids. J gave up 2 bases and V 4 bases, and 7 bases lay outside the gene matches. The CDR3 bases are TGTGCCAGCAGCTCACAACAGGGGACGCAAGAGACCCAGTACTTC. Amino acids: CASSSQQGTQETQYF. The variable domain in full, completed from reference TRBV11-2 and TRBJ2-5, reads EAGVAQSPRYKIIEKRQSVAFWCNPISGHATLYWYQQILGQGPKLLIQFQNNGVVDDSQLPKDRFSAERLKGVDSTLKIQPAKLEDSAVYLCASSSQQGTQETQYFGPGTRLLVL.

This clone has just one count. The rearrangement joins TRBV28 to TRBJ2-1, with D possibly being TRBD2 (5 bases). CDR3 length: 14 residues. The germline V and J ends were trimmed by 7 bases and 8 bases, with 18 bases remaining between them. Germline lookup yields CDR1 MDHEN and CDR2 SYDVKM. The CDR3 bases are TGTGCCAGCACCTTTAGGAAGAGGGTAGATGAGCAGTTCTTC. Encoded protein: CASTFRKRVDEQFF.

The chain combines TRBV5-1 with TRBJ2-5; 7 positions match TRBD1. Trimming cost V 4 bases and J 2 bases; bases outside gene matches: 5. Germline loops: CDR1 SGHRS, CDR2 YFSETQ. There are 14 residues in the CDR3. DNA of the CDR3: TGCGCCAGCAGCAGGGGACAGATTCAAGAGACCCAGTACTTC. Translating gives CASSRGQIQETQYF.

A single count supports this clone. The V call is TRBV2, the J call TRBJ2-5; TRBD2 aligns across 10 bases. The CDR3 is made up of 16 amino acids. The J segment lost 5 bases and the V segment lost 6 bases, leaving 12 bases of the junction unmatched. Germline V gene sequence: CDR1 SNHLY, CDR2 FYNNEI. The CDR3 is CASRELAGFTGETQYF. DNA of the CDR3: TGTGCCAGCAGGGAACTAGCGGGGTTTACTGGGGAGACCCAGTACTTC. The full variable domain, in which reference TRBV2 and TRBJ2-5 provide the parts outside the CDR3, is EPEVTQTPSHQVTQMGQEVILRCVPISNHLYFYWYRQILGQKVEFLVSFYNNEISEKSEIFDDQFSVERPDGSNFTLKIRSTKLEDSAMYFCASRELAGFTGETQYFGPGTRLLVL.

This clone was seen only once. V and J are TRBV2 and TRBJ2-1, with 10 bases that match TRBD1. With V trimmed by 5 bases and J by 14 bases, 15 bases remained unmatched. The CDR3 totals 15 residues. Germline CDR1 SNHLY, CDR2 FYNNEI. The CDR3 sequence: CASSMTGQGPIVEFF. Here the CDR3 DNA reads TGTGCCAGCAGTATGACGGGACAGGGGCCAATCGTGGAGTTCTTC.

This chain connects TRBV18 to TRBJ2-5; 8 nucleotides align to TRBD2. The germline gives CDR1 KGHSH, CDR2 LQKENI. CDR3 length: 15 residues. J was trimmed by 5 bases and V by 2 bases; bases with no gene match: 7. The CDR3 protein is CASSPSGTSGETQYF. CDR3 in DNA: TGTGCCAGCTCACCAAGTGGGACTAGTGGCGAGACCCAGTACTTC.

The gene calls are TRBV28 and TRBJ2-5; D may be TRBD2 (5 bases). CDR3 length equals 14 residues. Germline V gene data show CDR1 as MDHEN and CDR2 as SYDVKM. Trimming removed 3 bases at V and 4 bases at J, with 12 bases between. The CDR3 protein is CASSFTDGIETQYF. Written as DNA, the CDR3 is TGTGCCAGCAGTTTCACCGACGGGATAGAGACCCAGTACTTC.